The clone carrying this TCR beta chain was recorded many times. The antigen remains unidentified. Its ends do not fully match the called genes, so a read error is possible. The CDR3 spans 12 residues. Germline lookup yields CDR1 SNHLY and CDR2 FYNNEI. Time point described: longitudinal time-point 3. This record belongs to a study of neurological immune-mediated disorders. Study conclusions and caveats: No CDR3 amino acid sequences recurred among expanded clones across subjects, suggesting private repertoires in all groups.

cDNA synthesis was performed by 5'RACE with 10-nucleotide random UMIs. TCRdb redid the calling of the 5' RACE reads with MiXCR, one entry per CDR3 protein. This repertoire shows roughly 48,000 distinct CDR3 sequences, 9.5% to 15% found once; its top ten account for 7.5% to 9.5%. Material: PBMCs. V usage is TRBV2 and J usage is TRBJ2-7; D is ambiguous. The TCR originated in a male donor with HTLV-1-associated myelopathy (HAM/TSP). This CDR3 is CVSKPLSYEQYF. The CDR3 nucleotides are TGTGTCAGCAAACCTCTCTCCTACGAGCAGTACTTC.